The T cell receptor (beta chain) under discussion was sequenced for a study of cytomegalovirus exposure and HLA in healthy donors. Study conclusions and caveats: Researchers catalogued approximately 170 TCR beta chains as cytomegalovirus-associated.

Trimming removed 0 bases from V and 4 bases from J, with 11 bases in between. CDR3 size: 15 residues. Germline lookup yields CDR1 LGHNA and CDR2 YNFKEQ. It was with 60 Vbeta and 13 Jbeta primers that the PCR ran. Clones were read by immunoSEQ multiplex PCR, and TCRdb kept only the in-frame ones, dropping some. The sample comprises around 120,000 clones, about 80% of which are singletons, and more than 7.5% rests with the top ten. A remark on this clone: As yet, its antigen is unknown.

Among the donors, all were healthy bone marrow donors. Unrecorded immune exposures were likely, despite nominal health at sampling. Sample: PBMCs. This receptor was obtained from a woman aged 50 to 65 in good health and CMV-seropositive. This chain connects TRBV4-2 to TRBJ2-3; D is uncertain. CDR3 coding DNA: TGTGCCAGCAGCCAAGAGCGAGATACTCCAGATACGCAGTATTTT. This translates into CASSQERDTPDTQYF.